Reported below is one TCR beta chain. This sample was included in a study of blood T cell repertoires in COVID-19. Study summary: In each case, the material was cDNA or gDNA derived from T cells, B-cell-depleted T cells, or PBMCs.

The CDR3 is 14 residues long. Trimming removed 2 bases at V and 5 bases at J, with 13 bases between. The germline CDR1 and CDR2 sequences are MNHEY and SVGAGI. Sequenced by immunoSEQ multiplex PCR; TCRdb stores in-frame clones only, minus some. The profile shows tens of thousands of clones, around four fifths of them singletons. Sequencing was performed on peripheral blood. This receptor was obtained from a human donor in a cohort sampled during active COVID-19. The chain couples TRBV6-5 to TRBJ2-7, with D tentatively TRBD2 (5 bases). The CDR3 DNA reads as TGTGCCAGCAGTTACACCTACAGCGGCGACGAGCAGTACTTC. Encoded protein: CASSYTYSGDEQYF.